This paragraph covers one T cell receptor (beta chain) sequence. CDR3 size: 14 residues. Trimming took off 7 bases at V and 1 base at J, with 10 bases between the two ends. In germline, CDR1 is MNHNS, CDR2 SASEGT. This entry belongs to a study of OX40 agonist ivuxolimab in advanced cancers. Generated by immunoSEQ multiplex PCR, the TCRdb table keeps only in-frame clones and is missing some. Of under 40,000 clones in the sample, 65% to 80% were seen once. The chain has TRBV6-1 and TRBJ1-4, with D unresolved. The sequencing used CD4+ or CD8+ T cells sorted from blood, collected in a trial of the OX40 agonist ivuxolimab. This receptor was taken from an adult with an advanced solid tumor such as melanoma, head and neck, liver or kidney cancer. The CDR3 DNA reads TGTGCCAGCACCGTCCGTCAAACTAATGAAAAACTGTTTTTT. The encoded protein is CASTVRQTNEKLFF.